The rows below give T cell receptor beta chains drawn from one sample of a study of Graves' ophthalmopathy and Graves' hyperthyroidism. A single record per CDR3 protein comes from TCRdb applying MiXCR to the multiplex PCR reads. Of approximately 540,000 distinct CDR3 sequences in the sample, approximately 37% are singletons; the top ten hold around 4%. Sequencing input: peripheral blood or thyroid tissue (not recorded which). The receptors were gathered from an adult man with Graves' hyperthyroidism. Both conserved end residues are part of each CDR3. The D gene is left open where the match is weak. Size tells how often a clone was seen (once, few, many) or the class of an expanded clone, and some rows leave it out.

TRBV28	NA	NA	TRBJ2-2	CASSRRVYTGELFF	TGTGCCAGCAGTCGCAGGGTCTACACCGGGGAGCTGTTTTTT
TRBV24-1	NA	once	TRBJ2-2	CATSQGGMGTGELFF	TGTGCCACCAGCCAGGGGGGCATGGGCACCGGGGAGCTGTTTTTT
TRBV12-3/TRBV12-4	TRBD1	many	TRBJ1-1	CASSLIRGHTEAFF	TGTGCCAGCAGTTTAATTAGGGGGCATACTGAAGCTTTCTTT
TRBV5-8	NA	many	TRBJ1-2	CASSLDLVIALNYGYTF	TGTGCCAGCAGCTTGGATTTGGTTATCGCACTAAACTATGGCTACACCTTC
TRBV10-3	NA	few	TRBJ1-6	CAISEVAVAYNPPLHF	TGTGCCATCAGTGAAGTCGCCGTAGCCTATAATCCACCCCTCCACTTT
TRBV5-8	TRBD1	many	TRBJ2-5	CASSLVTGAETQYF	TGTGCCAGCAGCTTGGTGACAGGGGCAGAGACCCAGTACTTC
TRBV7-9	TRBD1	NA	TRBJ1-4	CASSQGTAGGRIVLFF	TGTGCCAGCAGCCAAGGGACGGCAGGGGGTAGGATTGTACTGTTTTTT
TRBV19	NA	NA	TRBJ1-4	CASSVQGGRSEKLFF	TGTGCCAGTAGTGTTCAAGGGGGGCGGAGTGAAAAACTGTTTTTT
TRBV29-1	TRBD1	NA	TRBJ2-3	CSVERRGLADTQYF	TGCAGCGTTGAACGTAGGGGGCTTGCAGATACGCAGTATTTT
TRBV5-1	NA	NA	TRBJ2-7	CASRGVSYEQYF	TGCGCCAGCAGGGGGGTCTCCTACGAGCAGTACTTC
TRBV7-9	NA	many	TRBJ1-2	CASSLHPGGYYGYTF	TGTGCCAGCAGCTTACATCCTGGGGGGTACTATGGCTACACCTTC
TRBV10-1	NA	many	TRBJ1-6	CASSRTVGGSPLHF	TGCGCCAGCAGTCGGACCGTTGGTGGATCACCCCTCCACTTT
TRBV10-3	TRBD2	NA	TRBJ2-3	CAIMGTSGSTDTQYF	TGTGCCATCATGGGGACTAGCGGGAGTACAGATACGCAGTATTTT
TRBV19	TRBD2	few	TRBJ2-2	CASSIGLAGGWTGELFF	TGTGCCAGTAGTATCGGACTAGCGGGAGGGTGGACCGGGGAGCTGTTTTTT
TRBV12-3/TRBV12-4	NA	many	TRBJ1-2	CASSLSRTYGYTF	TGTGCCAGCAGTTTGAGCAGGACCTATGGCTACACCTTC
TRBV29-1	NA	many	TRBJ1-1	CSIEGPMNTEAFF	TGCAGCATAGAGGGACCGATGAACACTGAAGCTTTCTTT
TRBV20-1	TRBD2	NA	TRBJ2-5	CSARADGTSGLETQYF	TGCAGTGCTAGAGCGGACGGGACTAGCGGATTGGAGACCCAGTACTTC
TRBV10-3	TRBD1	many	TRBJ1-5	CASTHRGTGNNQPQHF	TGTGCCAGCACCCACCGAGGGACAGGCAACAATCAGCCCCAGCATTTT
TRBV7-9	TRBD1	NA	TRBJ2-3	CASSLGQGPDTQYF	TGTGCCAGCAGCTTGGGACAGGGACCCGATACGCAGTATTTT
TRBV20-1	TRBD1	NA	TRBJ1-6	CSAREGGTGDSPLHF	TGCAGTGCTAGAGAAGGCGGGACAGGGGATTCACCCCTCCACTTT
TRBV20-1	NA	many	TRBJ1-1	CSAPTLNTEAFF	TGCAGTGCCCCTACTTTGAACACTGAAGCTTTCTTT
TRBV28	NA	NA	TRBJ1-4	CASRDSLGAGEKLFF	TGTGCCAGCAGAGACAGCCTCGGCGCTGGGGAAAAACTGTTTTTT
TRBV20-1	NA	NA	TRBJ2-1	CSASRGASYNEQFF	TGCAGTGCTAGCCGGGGGGCCTCCTACAATGAGCAGTTCTTC
TRBV24-1	TRBD1	NA	TRBJ1-2	CATSGPKTGVLIYGYTF	TGCGCCACCAGTGGCCCTAAGACAGGGGTACTCATCTATGGCTACACCTTC
TRBV29-1	NA	many	TRBJ2-7	CSVAPGGEQYF	TGCAGCGTTGCTCCCGGTGGCGAGCAGTACTTC
TRBV7-9	TRBD1	NA	TRBJ1-6	CASSTTGWNSPLHF	TGTGCCAGCAGCACGACAGGGTGGAATTCACCCCTCCACTTT
TRBV5-8	NA	many	TRBJ2-7	CASSSSGTSNYEQYF	TGTGCCAGCAGCTCATCCGGGACAAGCAACTACGAGCAGTACTTC
TRBV24-1	NA	many	TRBJ2-7	CATSDPTLSHEQYF	TGTGCCACCAGTGATCCGACATTAAGTCACGAGCAGTACTTC